Following are 16 T cell receptor beta chains from one sample sequenced in a study of blood T cell repertoires in COVID-19. TCRdb's table, derived via immunoSEQ multiplex PCR, lists solely in-frame clones and lacks some. The sample carries about 370,000 clones, 85% to 90% recorded once. Sequencing was done on a sample of PBMCs or T cells enriched from blood (not recorded which). Receptors originate from a man younger than 35 who had recovered from COVID-19.

V and J are TRBV25-1 and TRBJ1-2; unclear D gene. Trimming left V 6 bases short and J 8 bases short, with 22 bases between. CDR1 and CDR2 (germline): MGHDK, SYGVNS. This CDR3 spans 15 amino acids. The CDR3 bases are TGTGCCAGCAGCCCCAGAAGGAGAGGATCGGGGGGCTACACCTTC. Protein: CASSPRRRGSGGYTF.

The chain employs TRBV27 and TRBJ2-7; 7 bases fit TRBD1. V was clipped by 10 bases and J by 4 bases; unmatched bases: 10. CDR1 MNHEY and CDR2 SMNVEV come from the germline V gene (reference sequence). There are 13 residues in the CDR3. CDR3 protein: CATKRTGSYEQYF. In DNA form, the CDR3 reads TGTGCCACTAAAAGGACAGGATCTTACGAGCAGTACTTC.

V usage is TRBV5-8 and J usage is TRBJ1-1, with 10 bases matching TRBD1. The germline CDR1 and CDR2 sequences are SGHTS and YDEGEE. V was pared by 4 bases and J by 2 bases, with 11 bases of the junction left unmatched. The CDR3 runs to 17 residues. In DNA form, the CDR3 reads TGTGCCAGCAGCCGGATAGGACAGGGGGTACTCAACACTGAAGCTTTCTTT. Encoded protein: CASSRIGQGVLNTEAFF.

The V and J genes are TRBV6-5 and TRBJ1-4; 10 bases agree with TRBD1. CDR1 MNHEY and CDR2 SVGAGI come from the germline V gene. The CDR3 consists of 15 residues. V lost 7 bases to trimming and J lost 4 bases; unmatched junction nucleotides: 6. CDR3 nucleotides: TGTGCCAGCAAACGACAGGGGGCGGGTAATGAAAAACTGTTTTTT. Its protein is CASKRQGAGNEKLFF.

The rearrangement links TRBV19 to TRBJ1-4; D not resolved. There are 14 residues in the CDR3. CDR1 and CDR2 from the germline V gene are LNHDA and SQIVND (reference sequence). V was clipped by 7 bases and J by 8 bases, with 17 bases between them. The CDR3 nucleotides are TGTGCCAGTACCAAGAAGGCGCCGGGGGAAAAACTGTTTTTT. Translating it yields CASTKKAPGEKLFF.

V and J are TRBV7-2 and TRBJ2-5, with 8 nucleotides matching TRBD1. The CDR3 runs to 15 residues. With 4 bases clipped from V and 4 bases from J, the junction kept 8 bases outside the gene matches. Germline assignment: CDR1 SGHTA and CDR2 FQGNSA. As DNA, the CDR3 is TGTGCCAGCAGCTACTCTTCGACAGGGGCAGAGACCCAGTACTTC. Its translation is CASSYSSTGAETQYF.

The rearrangement links TRBV6-6 to TRBJ1-5, with TRBD1 as a possible D gene (5 bases). Germline V gene sequence: CDR1 MNHNY, CDR2 SVGAGI (reference sequence). The CDR3 spans 14 residues. The V and J ends lost 4 bases and 6 bases respectively, with 13 bases between them. CDR3 bases: TGTGCCAGCAGTTCACAGGAGCACGGTCAGCCCCAGCATTTT. Its translation: CASSSQEHGQPQHF.

V and J are TRBV3-1 (or the pseudogene TRBV3-2) and TRBJ1-3, with a weak D call TRBD1 (5 bases). Between the trimmed V and J ends, which lost 4 bases and 0 bases, there was a span of 13 bases. The CDR3 is 16 residues long. Germline V gives CDR1 LGHDT, CDR2 YNNKEL (reference sequence). CDR3 residues: CASSPFRGGSGNTIYF. The CDR3 nucleotides read TGTGCCAGCAGCCCTTTTAGGGGAGGCTCTGGAAACACCATATATTTT.

This rearrangement joins TRBV2 to TRBJ1-6; tentative D call: TRBD1 (5 bases). This CDR3 contains 14 residues. The germline gives CDR1 SNHLY, CDR2 FYNNEI. V lost 3 bases and J 4 bases, leaving 7 bases between the germline ends. The CDR3 is CASSEGGYNSPLHF. The CDR3 region has the DNA TGTGCCAGCAGTGAGGGGGGTTATAATTCACCCCTCCACTTT. Full variable domain (rest looked up from reference TRBV2 and TRBJ1-6): EPEVTQTPSHQVTQMGQEVILRCVPISNHLYFYWYRQILGQKVEFLVSFYNNEISEKSEIFDDQFSVERPDGSNFTLKIRSTKLEDSAMYFCASSEGGYNSPLHFGNGTRLTVT.

The chain carries TRBV7-2 and TRBJ2-7, with unresolved D. The germline V and J ends were trimmed by 1 base and 0 bases, with 10 bases remaining between them. The CDR3 loop spans 15 amino acids. Germline lookup yields CDR1 SGHTA and CDR2 FQGNSA. CDR3 sequence: CASSLGAPSSYEQYF. The CDR3 bases are TGTGCCAGCAGCTTAGGGGCGCCCAGCTCCTACGAGCAGTACTTC.

In regard to this clone: Germline is not matched at one junction end, which may reflect a read error. The rearrangement uses TRBV18 and TRBJ1-5; TRBD1 agrees at 9 bases. The CDR3 consists of 14 residues. CDR1 and CDR2 (germline): KGHSH, LQKENI. The CDR3 DNA follows: TGTGCCAGCTCACCGGGACAGGGTGCGATTGGGGTCAACTTT. This encodes CASSPGQGAIGVNF.

The chain carries TRBV20-1 and TRBJ1-5; D gene unclear. The V end was cut by 3 bases, the J end by 7 bases, with 16 bases between. There are 14 residues in the CDR3. The V gene's germline CDR1 is DFQATT and CDR2 SNEGSKA (reference sequence). CDR3 sequence: CSASWSLLGQPQHF. Here the CDR3 DNA reads TGCAGTGCTAGTTGGTCCTTACTAGGGCAGCCCCAGCATTTT.

The chain employs TRBV3-1 (or the pseudogene TRBV3-2) and TRBJ2-1, with 8 bases fitting TRBD2. The length of the CDR3 is 18 residues. Trimming removed 0 bases from V and 2 bases from J; junction bases left unmatched: 9. The germline CDR1 and CDR2 sequences are LGHDT and YNNKEL (reference sequence). CDR3 in amino acids: CASSQDTGGIDPYNEQFF. In nucleotides, the CDR3 is TGTGCCAGCAGCCAAGATACGGGGGGGATCGATCCCTACAATGAGCAGTTCTTC.

The J gene is TRBJ1-5, the V gene TRBV30; D not certain. The CDR3 totals 14 residues. The V end lost 2 bases, the J end lost 0 bases, and 8 bases lay between the germline ends. Germline V gene lookup returns CDR1 GTSNPN and CDR2 SVGIG (reference sequence). The CDR3 nucleotides read TGTGCCTGGAGTTCCCCGTATAGCAATCAGCCCCAGCATTTT. It is translated as CAWSSPYSNQPQHF.

The genes are TRBV5-1 and TRBJ2-2; the match to TRBD1 covers 7 bases. V lost 4 bases to trimming and J lost 4 bases; unmatched junction nucleotides: 4. Per the germline V gene, CDR1 is SGHRS and CDR2 is YFSETQ. This CDR3 contains 14 residues. CDR3 DNA sequence: TGCGCCAGCAGCCAGGGGACAGTCACCGGGGAGCTGTTTTTT. Translated, it gives CASSQGTVTGELFF.

The chain recombines TRBV11-1 with TRBJ2-5; possibly TRBD2 for D (6 bases). V lost 5 bases to trimming and J lost 5 bases, with 12 bases between them. The CDR3 is 13 residues long. CDR1 and CDR2 from the germline V gene are SGHAT and FQDESV (reference sequence). The CDR3 sequence: CASSLDGRETQYF. CDR3 DNA: TGTGCCAGCAGCCTCGATGGGAGGGAGACCCAGTACTTC. Looking up the rest from reference TRBV11-1 and TRBJ2-5 gives the full variable domain: EAEVAQSPRYKITEKSQAVAFWCDPISGHATLYWYRQILGQGPELLVQFQDESVVDDSQLPKDRFSAERLKGVDSTLKIQPAELGDSAMYLCASSLDGRETQYFGPGTRLLVL.